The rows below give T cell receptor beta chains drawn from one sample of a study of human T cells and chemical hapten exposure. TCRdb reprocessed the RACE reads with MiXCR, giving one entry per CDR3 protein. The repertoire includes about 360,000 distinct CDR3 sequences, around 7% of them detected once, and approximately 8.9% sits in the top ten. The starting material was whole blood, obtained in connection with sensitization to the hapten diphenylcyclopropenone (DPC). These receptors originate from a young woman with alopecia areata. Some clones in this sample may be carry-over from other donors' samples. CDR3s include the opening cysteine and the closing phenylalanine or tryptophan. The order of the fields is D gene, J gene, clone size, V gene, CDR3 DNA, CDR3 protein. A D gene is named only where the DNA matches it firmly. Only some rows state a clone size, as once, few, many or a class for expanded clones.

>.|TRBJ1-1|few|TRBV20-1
TGCAGTGCCCGACCGGAGAACACTGAAGCTTTCTTT
CSARPENTEAFF
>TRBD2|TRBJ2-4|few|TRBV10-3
TGTGCCATCAGAGCTAGCGGAAAAAACATTCAGTACTTC
CAIRASGKNIQYF
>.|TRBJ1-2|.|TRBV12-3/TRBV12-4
TGTGCCAGCACTTCACAGGACGGAAGCTATGGCTACACCTTC
CASTSQDGSYGYTF
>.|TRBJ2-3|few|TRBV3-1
TGTGCCAGCAGCCAACACCACCCCCCCGCAGATACGCAGTATTTT
CASSQHHPPADTQYF
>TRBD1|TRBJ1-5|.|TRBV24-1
TGTGCCACCAGTGACCGAGGGGGCTCGACTGGAAGGCCCCAGCATTTT
CATSDRGGSTGRPQHF
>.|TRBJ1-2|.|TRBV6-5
TGTGCCAGCAGGGAGGACAGTATGAGCTACACCTTC
CASREDSMSYTF
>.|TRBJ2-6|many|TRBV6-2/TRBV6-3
TGTGCCAGCAGCCCCGGTCAAGGGGCCAACGTCCTGACTTTC
CASSPGQGANVLTF
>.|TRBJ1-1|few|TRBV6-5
TGTGCCAGCAGTTACCTAAGCAGAGACATGAACACTGAAGCTTTCTTT
CASSYLSRDMNTEAFF
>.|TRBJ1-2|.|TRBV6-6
TGTGCCAGCAGGGAGGGGGGTAACTATGGCTACACCTTC
CASREGGNYGYTF
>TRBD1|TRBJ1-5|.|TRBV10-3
TGTGCCATCAGCTCCGGACAGGGGGAGGATAGCAATCAGCCCCAGCATTTT
CAISSGQGEDSNQPQHF
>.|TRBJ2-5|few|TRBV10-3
TGTGCCATCAGTGAGTCCGCGGGGAGCCCGCCCGGAGTCTTC
CAISESAGSPPGVF
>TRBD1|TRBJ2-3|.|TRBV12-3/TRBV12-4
TGTGCCAGCAGTCCAGGGGGCAAGGATACGCAGTATTTT
CASSPGGKDTQYF
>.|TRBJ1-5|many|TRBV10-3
TGTGCCATCAGTCAGGATCAGGGGAATAGCAATCAGCCCCAGCATTTT
CAISQDQGNSNQPQHF
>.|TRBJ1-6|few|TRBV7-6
TGTGCCAGCAGCCTCACTGAATTGACGAGTAATTCACCCCTCCACTTT
CASSLTELTSNSPLHF
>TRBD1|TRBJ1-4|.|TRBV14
TGTGCCAGCAGCTTATGGACAGGGTCCCATGAAAAACTGTTTTTT
CASSLWTGSHEKLFF
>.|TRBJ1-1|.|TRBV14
TGTGCCAGCAGCCGGTGGTACGGAGGCGGAGCTTTCTTT
CASSRWYGGGAFF
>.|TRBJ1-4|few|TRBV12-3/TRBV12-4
TGTGCCAGCAGTTTAACGGAGGACGAAAAACTGTTTTTT
CASSLTEDEKLFF
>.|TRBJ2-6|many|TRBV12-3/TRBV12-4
TGTGCCAGCAGTGGCCCAGGCTCTGGGGCCAACGTCCTGACTTTC
CASSGPGSGANVLTF
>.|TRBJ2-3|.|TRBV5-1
TGCGCCAGCAGCTTGTCGGCCAAAGATACGCAGTATTTT
CASSLSAKDTQYF
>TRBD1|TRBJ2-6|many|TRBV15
TGTGCCACCAGCATATACAGGGGGCCGGGGGCCAACGTCCTGACTTTC
CATSIYRGPGANVLTF
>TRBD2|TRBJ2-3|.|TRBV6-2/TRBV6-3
TGTGCCAGCAGTTACTTCGGACTAGCGGGGGTTAGCACAGATACGCAGTATTTT
CASSYFGLAGVSTDTQYF
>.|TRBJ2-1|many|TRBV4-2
TGTGCCAGCAGCCAAGGGACCCCAGGGCGGTTGAATGAGCAGTTCTTC
CASSQGTPGRLNEQFF
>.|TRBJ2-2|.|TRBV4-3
TGCGCCAGCAGCACGCGACAGGCCACCGACTCCGGGGAGCTGTTTTTT
CASSTRQATDSGELFF
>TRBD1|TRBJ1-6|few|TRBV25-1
TGTGCCAGCAGTGTTCCCTTGGGACAGGTTAATTCACCCCTCCACTTT
CASSVPLGQVNSPLHF
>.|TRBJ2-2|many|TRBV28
TGTGCCAGCACTGGGGATTCTCGGGAGCTGTTTTTT
CASTGDSRELFF
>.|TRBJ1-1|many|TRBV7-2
TGTGCCAGCAGCCAAGATCGTGGGGGCCCGGCTTTCTTT
CASSQDRGGPAFF
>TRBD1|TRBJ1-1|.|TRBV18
TGTGCCAGCTCACCACCGGACAGGGGTAACACTGAAGCTTTCTTT
CASSPPDRGNTEAFF
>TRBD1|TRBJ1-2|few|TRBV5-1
TGCGCCAGCAGCTTGGCCGGGACAGCGCCTGGCTACACCTTC
CASSLAGTAPGYTF
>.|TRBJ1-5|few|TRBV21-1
TGTGCCAGCAGCCGCCGGGGACAGTTGAATCAGCCCCAGCATTTT
CASSRRGQLNQPQHF
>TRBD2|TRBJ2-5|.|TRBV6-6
TGTGCCAGCAGCTTGGGACTAGCGGGGGGAGGGGAGACCCAGTACTTC
CASSLGLAGGGETQYF
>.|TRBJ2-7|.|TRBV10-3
TGTGCCATCAGTGAGTCTCCCCCTTCCTACGAGCAGTACTTC
CAISESPPSYEQYF
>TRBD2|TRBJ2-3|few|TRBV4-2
TGTGCCAGCAGCCAAGATCCTGCGCGGGGGGGCGCAGATACGCAGTATTTT
CASSQDPARGGADTQYF
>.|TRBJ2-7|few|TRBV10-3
TGTGCCATCAGCGGACAGCCGAGCTCCTACGAGCAGTACTTC
CAISGQPSSYEQYF